Listed below are T cell receptor beta chains from one sample, sequenced in a study of T cell repertoires in cytomegalovirus infection. One entry per CDR3 protein, called by TCRdb with MiXCR from the reads. The data contain 450,000 to 650,000 distinct CDR3 sequences, about 26% of them singletons. Sample: PBMCs. Receptors were obtained from a human donor in good health (CMV status not recorded). Some clones in this sample may be carry-over from other donors' samples. CDR3s include the opening cysteine and the closing phenylalanine or tryptophan.

v_gene,len,j_gene,CDR3aa
TRBV12-3/TRBV12-4,14,TRBJ2-5,CASSLIGGPQTQYF
TRBV6-2/TRBV6-3,12,TRBJ1-3,CASGRTRNTIYF
TRBV10-3,15,TRBJ2-5,CAISGDRAPKETQYF
TRBV19,14,TRBJ1-2,CASSIMGQKEGYTF
TRBV12-3/TRBV12-4,14,TRBJ1-5,CASGIGGPGQPQHF
TRBV6-6,12,TRBJ1-2,CASSGLFGGYTF
TRBV29-1,12,TRBJ2-4,CSVGTSLGIQYF
TRBV7-9,18,TRBJ2-3,CASSGGTSGINWADTQYF
TRBV19,11,TRBJ2-4,CASRGWDIQYF
TRBV19,15,TRBJ2-5,CASSGDRGRRETQYF
TRBV7-9,15,TRBJ2-5,CASTPRTSGKETQYF
TRBV5-1,15,TRBJ1-1,CASSFTGGMNTEAFF
TRBV24-1,15,TRBJ2-2,CATPTSGSGTGELFF
TRBV5-6,15,TRBJ2-2,CASSLVGHTTGELFF
TRBV3-1,16,TRBJ2-5,CASSRGETSAVETQYF
TRBV7-9,15,TRBJ1-4,CASRLVGNTNEKLFF
TRBV7-9,17,TRBJ1-2,CASSATRTRDTNYGYTF
TRBV20-1,17,TRBJ1-2,CSARDTAPGGSGYGYTF
TRBV12-3/TRBV12-4,15,TRBJ2-1,CASIMGLRGGNEQFF
TRBV14,15,TRBJ1-2,CASSATGTGTYGYTF
TRBV11-3,16,TRBJ2-5,CASSPARAGGQETQYF
TRBV27,17,TRBJ2-5,CASGFPWGTGSGETQYF
TRBV5-4,15,TRBJ2-1,CASSRREFTYNEQFF
TRBV7-2,16,TRBJ2-2,CASSFRLALHTGELFF
TRBV6-5,15,TRBJ1-2,CASSYSFRQNYGYTF
TRBV29-1,13,TRBJ1-3,CSVERLAGNTIYF
TRBV7-6,15,TRBJ2-4,CASSVSGACKNIQYF
TRBV20-1,14,TRBJ2-1,CSAPPGGIVYEQFF
TRBV10-3,14,TRBJ2-3,CAISWDGYTDTQYF
TRBV19,17,TRBJ1-1,CASSIVRTAQLNTEAFF
TRBV7-9,12,TRBJ2-7,CASSEDRYEQYF
TRBV7-9,17,TRBJ2-7,CASSLGGGAGGIHEQYF
TRBV19,13,TRBJ1-5,CASRKRGSQPQHF
TRBV20-1,15,TRBJ2-3,CSAHPGGRAGDTQYF
TRBV5-6,15,TRBJ1-2,CASSLIDRTLGGYTF
TRBV7-2,13,TRBJ2-3,CASSSIRGDTQYF
TRBV7-2,15,TRBJ1-2,CASSQRGGPALGYTF
TRBV7-2,13,TRBJ1-2,CASSFEQNYGYTF
TRBV7-2,14,TRBJ1-2,CASSTRQGADGYTF
TRBV28,13,TRBJ2-1,CASTRRVPNEQFF
TRBV3-1,15,TRBJ1-2,CASSQRAGGSYGYTF
TRBV7-2,14,TRBJ2-1,CASSMGNVYNEQFF
TRBV6-1,15,TRBJ1-2,CASSEQSGINYGYTF
TRBV14,13,TRBJ2-3,CASGHLSTDTQYF
TRBV24-1,11,TRBJ1-1,CATSVRGEAFF
TRBV7-6,15,TRBJ2-5,CASSPEGTSWETQYF
TRBV15,16,TRBJ2-3,CATSRPTSGSGLTQYF
TRBV4-1,14,TRBJ1-5,CASSQEQNNQPQHF
TRBV29-1,11,TRBJ2-1,CSVGLSNEQFF
TRBV27,13,TRBJ1-2,CASSLRFGYGYTF
TRBV11-3,15,TRBJ1-1,CASSSLGQANTEAFF